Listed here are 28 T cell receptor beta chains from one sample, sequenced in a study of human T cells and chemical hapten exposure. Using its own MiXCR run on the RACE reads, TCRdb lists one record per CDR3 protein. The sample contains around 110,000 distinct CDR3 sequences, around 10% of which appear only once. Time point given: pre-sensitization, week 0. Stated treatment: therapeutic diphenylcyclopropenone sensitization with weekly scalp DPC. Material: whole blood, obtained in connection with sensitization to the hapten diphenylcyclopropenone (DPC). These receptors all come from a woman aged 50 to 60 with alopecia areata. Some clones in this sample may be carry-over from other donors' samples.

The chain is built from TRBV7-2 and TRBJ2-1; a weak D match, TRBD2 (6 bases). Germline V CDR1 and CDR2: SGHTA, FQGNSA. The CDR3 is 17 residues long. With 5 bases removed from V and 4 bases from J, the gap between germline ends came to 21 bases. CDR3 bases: TGTGCCAGCAGCCCCCCCACGGGGTTAGCGGCTTACAATGAGCAGTTCTTC. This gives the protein CASSPPTGLAAYNEQFF.

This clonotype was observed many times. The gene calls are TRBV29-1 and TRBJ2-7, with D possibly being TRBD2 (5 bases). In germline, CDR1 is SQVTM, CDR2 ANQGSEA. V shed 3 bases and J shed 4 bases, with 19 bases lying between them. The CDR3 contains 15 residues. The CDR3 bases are TGCAGCGTTGAGGAGGACCGGGAAGGCGCGTACGAGCAGTACTTC. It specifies CSVEEDREGAYEQYF.

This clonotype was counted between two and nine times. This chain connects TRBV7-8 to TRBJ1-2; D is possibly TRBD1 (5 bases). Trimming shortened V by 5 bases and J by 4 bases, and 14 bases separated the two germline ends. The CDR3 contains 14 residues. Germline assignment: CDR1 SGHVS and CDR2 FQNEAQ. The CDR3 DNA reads TGTGCCAGCAGCCCCGGGTCTGGGGGCTATGGCTACACCTTC. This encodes CASSPGSGGYGYTF.

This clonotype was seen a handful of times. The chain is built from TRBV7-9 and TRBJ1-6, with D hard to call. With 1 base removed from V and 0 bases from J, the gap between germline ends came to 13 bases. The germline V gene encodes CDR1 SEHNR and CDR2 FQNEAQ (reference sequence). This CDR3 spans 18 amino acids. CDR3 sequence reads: CASSLGVTASSYNSPLHF. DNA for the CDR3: TGTGCCAGCAGCTTAGGGGTGACGGCGAGCTCCTATAATTCACCCCTCCACTTT.

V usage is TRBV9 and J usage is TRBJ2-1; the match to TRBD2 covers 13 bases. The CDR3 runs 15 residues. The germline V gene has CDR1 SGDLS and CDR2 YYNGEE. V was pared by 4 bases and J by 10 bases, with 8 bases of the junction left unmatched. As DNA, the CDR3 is TGTGCCAGCAGCCCCCGGACTAGCGGGAGCTGGGAGCAGTTCTTC. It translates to CASSPRTSGSWEQFF. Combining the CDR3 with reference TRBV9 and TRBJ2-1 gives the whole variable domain DSGVTQTPKHLITATGQRVTLRCSPRSGDLSVYWYQQSLDQGLQFLIQYYNGEERAKGNILERFSAQQFPDLHSELNLSSLELGDSALYFCASSPRTSGSWEQFFGPGTRLTVL.

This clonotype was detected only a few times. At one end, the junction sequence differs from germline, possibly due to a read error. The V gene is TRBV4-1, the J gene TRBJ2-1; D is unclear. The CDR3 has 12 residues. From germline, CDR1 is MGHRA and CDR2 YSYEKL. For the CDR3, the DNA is TGCGCCAGCAGCCAAGAAGCAGTCCCTCGGGTCTTC. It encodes CASSQEAVPRVF.

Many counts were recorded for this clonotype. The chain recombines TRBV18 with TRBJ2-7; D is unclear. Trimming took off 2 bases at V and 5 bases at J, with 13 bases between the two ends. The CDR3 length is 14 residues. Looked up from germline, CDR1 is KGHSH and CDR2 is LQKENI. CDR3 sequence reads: CASSPGRAPNEQYF. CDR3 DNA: TGTGCCAGCTCACCAGGGCGAGCCCCCAACGAGCAGTACTTC.

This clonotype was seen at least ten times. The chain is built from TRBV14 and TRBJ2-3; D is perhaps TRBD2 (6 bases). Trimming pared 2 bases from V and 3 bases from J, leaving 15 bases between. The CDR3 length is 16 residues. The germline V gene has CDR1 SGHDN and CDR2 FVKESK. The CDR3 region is CASSQYQGLVTDTQYF. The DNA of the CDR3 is TGTGCCAGCAGCCAATATCAGGGACTGGTAACAGATACGCAGTATTTT.

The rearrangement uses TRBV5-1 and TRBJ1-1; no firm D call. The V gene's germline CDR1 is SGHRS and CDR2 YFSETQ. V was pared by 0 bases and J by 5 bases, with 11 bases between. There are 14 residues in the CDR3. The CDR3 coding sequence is TGCGCCAGCAGCTTGGGTAACAGCCTTACTGAAGCTTTCTTT. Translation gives CASSLGNSLTEAFF.

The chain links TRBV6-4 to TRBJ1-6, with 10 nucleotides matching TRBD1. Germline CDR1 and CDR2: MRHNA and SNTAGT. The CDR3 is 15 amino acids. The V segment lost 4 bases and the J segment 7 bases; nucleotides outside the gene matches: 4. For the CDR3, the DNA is TGTGCCAGCAGTGTCGTGGACAGGGGGAATTCACCCCTCCACTTT. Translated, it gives CASSVVDRGNSPLHF.

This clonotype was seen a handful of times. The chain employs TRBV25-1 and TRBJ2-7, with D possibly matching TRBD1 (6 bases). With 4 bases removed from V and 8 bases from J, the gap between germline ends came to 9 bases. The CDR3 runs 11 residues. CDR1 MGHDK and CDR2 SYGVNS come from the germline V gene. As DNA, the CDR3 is TGTGCCAGCAGTGGGGGGCCCAAGCAGTACTTC. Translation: CASSGGPKQYF.

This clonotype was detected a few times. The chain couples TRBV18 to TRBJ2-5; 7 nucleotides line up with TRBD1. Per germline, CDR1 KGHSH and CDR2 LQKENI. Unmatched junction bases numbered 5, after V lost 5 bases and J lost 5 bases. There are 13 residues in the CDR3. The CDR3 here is CASSDRVEETQYF. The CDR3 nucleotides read TGTGCCAGCTCAGACAGGGTCGAGGAGACCCAGTACTTC.

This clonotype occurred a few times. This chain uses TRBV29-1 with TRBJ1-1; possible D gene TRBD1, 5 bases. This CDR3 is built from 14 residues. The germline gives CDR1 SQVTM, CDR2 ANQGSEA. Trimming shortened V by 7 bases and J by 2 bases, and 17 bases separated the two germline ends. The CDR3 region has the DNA TGCAGCGCCTCAATATTACAGGTTAACACTGAAGCTTTCTTT. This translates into CSASILQVNTEAFF.

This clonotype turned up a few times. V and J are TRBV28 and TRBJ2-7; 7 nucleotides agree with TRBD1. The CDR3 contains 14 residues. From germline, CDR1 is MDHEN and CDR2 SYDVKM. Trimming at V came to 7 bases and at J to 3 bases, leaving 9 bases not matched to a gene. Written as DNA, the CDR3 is TGTGCCAGCACTTCCACAGGGGTTCTCTACGAGCAGTACTTC. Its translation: CASTSTGVLYEQYF.

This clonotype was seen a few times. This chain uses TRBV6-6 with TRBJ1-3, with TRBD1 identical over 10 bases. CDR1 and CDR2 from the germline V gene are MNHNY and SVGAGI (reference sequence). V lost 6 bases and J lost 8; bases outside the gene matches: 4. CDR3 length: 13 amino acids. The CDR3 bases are TGTGCCAGCAGCCCGACAGGGGGCGACACCATATATTTT. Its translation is CASSPTGGDTIYF.

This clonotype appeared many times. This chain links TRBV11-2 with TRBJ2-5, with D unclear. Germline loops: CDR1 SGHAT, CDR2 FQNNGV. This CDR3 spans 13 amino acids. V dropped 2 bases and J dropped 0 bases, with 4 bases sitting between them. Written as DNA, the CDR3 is TGTGCCAGCAGCTTACCCAACCAAGAGACCCAGTACTTC. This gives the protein CASSLPNQETQYF.

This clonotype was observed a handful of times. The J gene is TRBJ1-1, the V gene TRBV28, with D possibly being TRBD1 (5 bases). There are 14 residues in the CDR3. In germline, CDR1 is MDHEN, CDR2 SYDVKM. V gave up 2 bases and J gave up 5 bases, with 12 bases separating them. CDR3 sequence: CASSLAGKVTEAFF. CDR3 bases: TGTGCCAGCAGTTTAGCAGGGAAAGTTACTGAAGCTTTCTTT.

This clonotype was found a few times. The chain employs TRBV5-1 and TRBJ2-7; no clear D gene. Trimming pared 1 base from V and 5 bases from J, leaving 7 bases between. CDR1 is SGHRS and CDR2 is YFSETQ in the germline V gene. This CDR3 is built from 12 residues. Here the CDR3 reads CASSLSENEQYF. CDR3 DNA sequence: TGCGCCAGCAGCTTGTCCGAGAACGAGCAGTACTTC.

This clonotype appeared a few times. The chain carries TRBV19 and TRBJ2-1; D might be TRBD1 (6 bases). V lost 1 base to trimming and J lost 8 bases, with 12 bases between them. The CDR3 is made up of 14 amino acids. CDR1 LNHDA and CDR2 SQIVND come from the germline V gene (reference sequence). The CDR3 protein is CASSIVAGDYEQFF. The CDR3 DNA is TGTGCCAGTAGTATAGTAGCAGGGGATTATGAGCAGTTCTTC. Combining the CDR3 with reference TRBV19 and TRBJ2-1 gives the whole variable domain DGGITQSPKYLFRKEGQNVTLSCEQNLNHDAMYWYRQDPGQGLRLIYYSQIVNDFQKGDIAEGYSVSREKKESFPLTVTSAQKNPTAFYLCASSIVAGDYEQFFGPGTRLTVL.

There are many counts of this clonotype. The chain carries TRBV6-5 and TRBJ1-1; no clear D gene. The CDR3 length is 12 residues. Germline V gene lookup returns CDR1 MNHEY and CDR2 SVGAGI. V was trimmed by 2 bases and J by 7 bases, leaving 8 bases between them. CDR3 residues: CASSYGRGEAFF. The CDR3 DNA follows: TGTGCCAGCAGTTACGGGCGAGGTGAAGCTTTCTTT.

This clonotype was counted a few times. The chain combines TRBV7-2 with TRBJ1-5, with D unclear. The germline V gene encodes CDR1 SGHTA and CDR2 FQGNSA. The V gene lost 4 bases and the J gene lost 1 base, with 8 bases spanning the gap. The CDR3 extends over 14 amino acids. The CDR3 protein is CASSSGKSNQPQHF. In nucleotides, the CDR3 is TGTGCCAGCAGCTCGGGAAAGAGCAATCAGCCCCAGCATTTT.

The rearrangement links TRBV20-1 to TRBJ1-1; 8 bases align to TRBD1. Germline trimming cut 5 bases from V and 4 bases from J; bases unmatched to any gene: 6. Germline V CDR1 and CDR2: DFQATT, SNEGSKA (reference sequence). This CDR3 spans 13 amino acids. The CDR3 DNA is TGCAGTGCTTCGGGACAGGCGGGCACTGAAGCTTTCTTT. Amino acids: CSASGQAGTEAFF.

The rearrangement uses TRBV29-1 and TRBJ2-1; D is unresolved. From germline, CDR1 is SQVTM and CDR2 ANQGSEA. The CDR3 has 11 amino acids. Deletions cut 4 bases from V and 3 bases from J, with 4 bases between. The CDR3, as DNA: TGCAGCGTTGCCAACTACAATGAGCAGTTCTTC. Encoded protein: CSVANYNEQFF.

The CDR3 DNA is TGCGCCAGCAGGTCGGGACAGTCGGCTAATGAAAAACTGTTTTTT. It encodes CASRSGQSANEKLFF. The chain combines TRBV5-1 with TRBJ1-4; 7 nucleotides match TRBD1. The V gene end was trimmed by 5 bases and the J gene end by 3 bases; junction bases not matched to a gene: 7. CDR3 length: 15 amino acids. In germline, CDR1 is SGHRS, CDR2 YFSETQ.

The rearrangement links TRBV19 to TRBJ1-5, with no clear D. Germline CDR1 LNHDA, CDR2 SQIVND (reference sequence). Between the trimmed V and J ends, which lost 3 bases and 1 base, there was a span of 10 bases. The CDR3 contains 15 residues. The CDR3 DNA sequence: TGTGCCAGTAGTATCCCTCTGGGGAGCAATCAGCCCCAGCATTTT. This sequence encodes CASSIPLGSNQPQHF.

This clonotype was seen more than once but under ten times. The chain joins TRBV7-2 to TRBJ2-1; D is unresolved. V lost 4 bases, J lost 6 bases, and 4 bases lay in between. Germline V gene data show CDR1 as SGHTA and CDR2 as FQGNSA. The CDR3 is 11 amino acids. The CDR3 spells CASSYVNEQFF. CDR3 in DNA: TGTGCCAGCAGCTACGTCAATGAGCAGTTCTTC.

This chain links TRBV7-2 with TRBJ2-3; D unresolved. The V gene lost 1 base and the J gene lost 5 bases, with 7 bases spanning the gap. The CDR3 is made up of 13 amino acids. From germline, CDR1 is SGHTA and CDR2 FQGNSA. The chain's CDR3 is CASSLGRRDTQYF. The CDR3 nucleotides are TGTGCCAGCAGCTTAGGTAGAAGAGATACGCAGTATTTT.

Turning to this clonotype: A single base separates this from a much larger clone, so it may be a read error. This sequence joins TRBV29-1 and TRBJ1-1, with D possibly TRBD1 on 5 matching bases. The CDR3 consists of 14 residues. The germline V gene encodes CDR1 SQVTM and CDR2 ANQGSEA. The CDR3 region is CSVRSGPMNTEGFF. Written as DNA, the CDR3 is TGCAGCGTTCGCTCAGGGCCAATGAACACTGAAGGTTTCTTT.